The present T cell receptor beta chain was sequenced within a study of blood T cell repertoires in COVID-19. The data were produced by immunoSEQ multiplex PCR, yet TCRdb's version contains in-frame clones alone and is incomplete. The data contain 150,000 to 200,000 clones, about 70% of them singletons. V shed 6 bases and J shed 1 base, with 21 bases lying between them. This CDR3 region has 17 residues. CDR1 is KGHSY and CDR2 is FQNENV in the germline V gene. The receptor comes from a woman aged 45-60 years with active or convalescent COVID-19. The source material was peripheral blood. The rearrangement uses TRBV16 and TRBJ1-2; unclear D gene. For the CDR3, the DNA is TGTGCCAGCAGTAAAACAGCCCAGTCAGGAATTAACTATGGCTACACCTTC. Protein product: CASSKTAQSGINYGYTF.